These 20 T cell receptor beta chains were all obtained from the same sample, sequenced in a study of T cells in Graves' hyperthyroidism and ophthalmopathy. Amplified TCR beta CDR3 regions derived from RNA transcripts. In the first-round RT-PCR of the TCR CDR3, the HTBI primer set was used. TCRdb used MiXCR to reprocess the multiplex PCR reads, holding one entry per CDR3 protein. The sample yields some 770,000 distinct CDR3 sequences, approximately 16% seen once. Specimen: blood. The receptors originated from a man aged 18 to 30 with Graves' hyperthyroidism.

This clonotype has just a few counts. CDR3: CASSQRLPPRTRLGTYEQYF. CDR3 bases: TGCGCCAGCAGCCAACGACTTCCCCCTCGGACGCGCCTAGGCACCTACGAGCAGTACTTC. The chain uses TRBV4-1 and TRBJ2-7; D ambiguous. Between the trimmed V and J ends, which lost 2 bases and 2 bases, there was a span of 28 bases. Germline CDR1 reads MGHRA; CDR2 reads YSYEKL. This CDR3 is 20 amino acids long.

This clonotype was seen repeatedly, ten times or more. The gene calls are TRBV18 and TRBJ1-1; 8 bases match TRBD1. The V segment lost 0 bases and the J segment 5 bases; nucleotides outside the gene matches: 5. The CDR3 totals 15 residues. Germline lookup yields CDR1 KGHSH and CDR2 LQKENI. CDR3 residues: CASSPPGQDGTEAFF. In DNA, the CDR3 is TGTGCCAGCTCACCACCGGGACAGGATGGTACTGAAGCTTTCTTT.

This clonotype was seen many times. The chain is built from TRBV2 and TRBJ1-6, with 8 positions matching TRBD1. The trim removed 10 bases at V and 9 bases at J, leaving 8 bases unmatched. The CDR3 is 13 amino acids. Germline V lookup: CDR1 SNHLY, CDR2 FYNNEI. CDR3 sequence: CATSDREGSPLHF. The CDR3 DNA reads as TGTGCCACTTCGGACAGGGAAGGTTCACCCCTCCACTTT.

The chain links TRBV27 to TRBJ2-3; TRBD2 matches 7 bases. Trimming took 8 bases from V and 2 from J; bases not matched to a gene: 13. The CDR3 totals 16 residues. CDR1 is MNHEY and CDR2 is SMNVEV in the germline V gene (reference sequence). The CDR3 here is CASPLRREPLTDTQYF. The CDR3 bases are TGTGCCAGCCCCCTCAGGCGGGAGCCCCTCACAGATACGCAGTATTTT.

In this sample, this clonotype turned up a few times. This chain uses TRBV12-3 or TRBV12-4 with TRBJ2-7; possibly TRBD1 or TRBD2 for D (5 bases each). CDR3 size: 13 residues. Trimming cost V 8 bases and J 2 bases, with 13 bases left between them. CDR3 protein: CASGEEGTYEQYF. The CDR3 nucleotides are TGTGCCAGCGGCGAAGAGGGGACCTACGAGCAGTACTTC.

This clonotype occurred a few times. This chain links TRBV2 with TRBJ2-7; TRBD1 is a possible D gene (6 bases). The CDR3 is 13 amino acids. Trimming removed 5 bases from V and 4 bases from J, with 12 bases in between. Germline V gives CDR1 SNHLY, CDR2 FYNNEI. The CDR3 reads CASSKGTRYEQYF. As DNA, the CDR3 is TGTGCCAGCAGTAAAGGGACAAGGTACGAGCAGTACTTC.

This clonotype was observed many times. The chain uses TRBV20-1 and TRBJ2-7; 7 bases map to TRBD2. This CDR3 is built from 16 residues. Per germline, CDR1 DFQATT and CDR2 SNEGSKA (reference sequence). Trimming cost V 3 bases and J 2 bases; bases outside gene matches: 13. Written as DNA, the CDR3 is TGCAGTGCTAGGAGCACACTAGCGAGCGCTACCTACGAGCAGTACTTC. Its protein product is CSARSTLASATYEQYF.

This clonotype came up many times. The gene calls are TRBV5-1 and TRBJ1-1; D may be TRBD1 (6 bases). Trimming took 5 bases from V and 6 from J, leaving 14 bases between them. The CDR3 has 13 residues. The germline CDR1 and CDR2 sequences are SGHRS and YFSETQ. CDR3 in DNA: TGCGCCAGCAGGGGGGGGCGTGACGCTGAAGCTTTCTTT. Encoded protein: CASRGGRDAEAFF.

Written as DNA, the CDR3 is TGTGCCAGCACCTTTGGAGCGTTCTATGGCTACACCTTC. Its protein is CASTFGAFYGYTF. The J gene is TRBJ1-2, the V gene TRBV6-2 or TRBV6-3; no firm D call. The CDR3 sequence is 13 residues long. V lost 7 bases to trimming and J lost 4 bases, with 13 bases between them. Germline CDR1 MNHEY, CDR2 SVGEGT.

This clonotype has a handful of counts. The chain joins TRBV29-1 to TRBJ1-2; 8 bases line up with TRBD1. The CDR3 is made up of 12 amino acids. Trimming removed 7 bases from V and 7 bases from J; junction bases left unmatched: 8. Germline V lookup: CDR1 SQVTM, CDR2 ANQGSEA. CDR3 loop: CSAPDRGSGYTF. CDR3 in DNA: TGCAGCGCTCCAGACAGGGGATCTGGCTACACCTTC.

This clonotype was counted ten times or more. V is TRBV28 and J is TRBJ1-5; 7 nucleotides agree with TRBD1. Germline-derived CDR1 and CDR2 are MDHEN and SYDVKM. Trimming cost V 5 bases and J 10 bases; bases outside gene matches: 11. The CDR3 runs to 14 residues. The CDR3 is CASSLRQGVKPQHF. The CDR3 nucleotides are TGTGCCAGCAGTCTCCGACAGGGAGTCAAACCCCAGCATTTT.

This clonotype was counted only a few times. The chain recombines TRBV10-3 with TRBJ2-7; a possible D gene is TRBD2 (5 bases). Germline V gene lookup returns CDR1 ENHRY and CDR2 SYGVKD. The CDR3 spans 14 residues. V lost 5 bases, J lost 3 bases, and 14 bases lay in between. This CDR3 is CAISLTGVIYEQYF. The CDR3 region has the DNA TGTGCCATCAGTTTGACCGGGGTCATCTACGAGCAGTACTTC.

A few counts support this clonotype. The CDR3 DNA reads as TGCAGTGCCCAGACTAGCGGGAAAAACATTCAGTACTTC. Translated, it gives CSAQTSGKNIQYF. The chain has TRBV20-1 and TRBJ2-4; 10 nucleotides align to TRBD2. Germline CDR1 DFQATT, CDR2 SNEGSKA (reference sequence). The CDR3 is 13 residues long. Unmatched junction bases numbered 3, after V lost 6 bases and J lost 4 bases.

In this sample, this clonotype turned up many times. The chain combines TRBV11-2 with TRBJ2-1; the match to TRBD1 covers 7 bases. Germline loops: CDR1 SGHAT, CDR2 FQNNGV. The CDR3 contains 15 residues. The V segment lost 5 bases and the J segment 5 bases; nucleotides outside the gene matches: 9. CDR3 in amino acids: CASSPWDSLNNEQFF. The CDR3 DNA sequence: TGTGCCAGCAGCCCCTGGGACAGTTTAAACAATGAGCAGTTCTTC.

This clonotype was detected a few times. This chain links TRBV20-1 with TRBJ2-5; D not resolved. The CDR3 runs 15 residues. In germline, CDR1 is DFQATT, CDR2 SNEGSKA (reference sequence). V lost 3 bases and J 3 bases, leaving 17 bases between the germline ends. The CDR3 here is CSASDPQTTEETQYF. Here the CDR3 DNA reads TGCAGTGCTAGCGATCCACAGACGACCGAAGAGACCCAGTACTTC.

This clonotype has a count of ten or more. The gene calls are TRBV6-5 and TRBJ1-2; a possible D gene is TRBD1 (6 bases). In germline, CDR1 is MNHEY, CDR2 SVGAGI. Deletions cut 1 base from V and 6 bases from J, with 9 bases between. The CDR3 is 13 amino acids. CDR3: CASSYFGGDGYTF. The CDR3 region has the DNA TGTGCCAGCAGTTACTTCGGGGGCGATGGCTACACCTTC.

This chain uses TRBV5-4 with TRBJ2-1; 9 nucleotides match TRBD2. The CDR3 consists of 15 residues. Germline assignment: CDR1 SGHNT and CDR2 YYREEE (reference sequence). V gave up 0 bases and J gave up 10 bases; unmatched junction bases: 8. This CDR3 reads CASSLASGKPQEQFF. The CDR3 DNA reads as TGTGCCAGCAGCTTGGCTAGCGGGAAGCCTCAGGAGCAGTTCTTC.

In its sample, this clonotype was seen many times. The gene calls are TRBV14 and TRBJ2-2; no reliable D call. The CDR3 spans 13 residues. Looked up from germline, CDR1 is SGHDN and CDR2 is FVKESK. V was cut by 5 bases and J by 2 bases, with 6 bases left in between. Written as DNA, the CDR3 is TGTGCCAGCAGCTCCCAAAACACCGGGGAGCTGTTTTTT. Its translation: CASSSQNTGELFF.

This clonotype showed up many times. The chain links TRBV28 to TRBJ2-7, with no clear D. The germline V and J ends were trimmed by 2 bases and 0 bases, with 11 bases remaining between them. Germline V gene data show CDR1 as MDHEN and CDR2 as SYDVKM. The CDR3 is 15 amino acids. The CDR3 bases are TGTGCCAGCAGTTTAGGCGGCAGGTTCTCCTACGAGCAGTACTTC. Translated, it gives CASSLGGRFSYEQYF. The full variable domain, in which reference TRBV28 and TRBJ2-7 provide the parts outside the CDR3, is DVKVTQSSRYLVKRTGEKVFLECVQDMDHENMFWYRQDPGLGLRLIYFSYDVKMKEKGDIPEGYSVSREKKERFSLILESASTNQTSMYLCASSLGGRFSYEQYFGPGTRLTVT.

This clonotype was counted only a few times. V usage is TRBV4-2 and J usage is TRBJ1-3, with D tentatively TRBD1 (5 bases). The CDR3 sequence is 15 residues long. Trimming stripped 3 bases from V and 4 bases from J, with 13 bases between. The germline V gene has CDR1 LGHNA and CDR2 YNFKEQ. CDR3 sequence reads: CASSQTGLSGNTIYF. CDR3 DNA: TGTGCCAGCAGCCAGACGGGACTCTCCGGAAACACCATATATTTT.